This TCR beta chain stems from a study of cytomegalovirus exposure and HLA in healthy donors. The CDR3 is made up of 18 amino acids. Germline-derived CDR1 and CDR2 are MNHEY and SMNVEV (reference sequence). The J segment lost 2 bases and the V segment lost 3 bases, leaving 13 bases of the junction unmatched. Study-wide results and limits: It was around 160 TCR beta chains that were listed as cytomegalovirus-associated. In a later analysis, across HLA loci, associated TCR counts were highest for DRB1, lowest for HLA-C.

For this clone: Its antigen is currently unknown.

PCR amplification relied on 60 Vbeta primers (plus 13 Jbeta primers). The method was immunoSEQ multiplex PCR; TCRdb's version includes in-frame clones alone and lacks a portion of them. The table has more than 100,000 clones, approximately 79% seen once. V gene TRBV27 combines with J gene TRBJ2-7; 10 bases are a match to TRBD1. The TCR comes from a man between 45 and 60 years old in good health and CMV-seropositive. The source material was PBMCs. The CDR3 protein is CASSFWSWKGQGAYEQYF. CDR3 nucleotide sequence: TGTGCCAGCAGTTTTTGGAGCTGGAAAGGACAGGGGGCCTACGAGCAGTACTTC.